Listed below are T cell receptor beta chains from one sample, sequenced in a study of shared clonotypes between healthy human individuals. This table comes from immunoSEQ multiplex PCR, and its TCRdb copy is limited to in-frame clones, with some not included. The sample has millions of clones, under 95% seen once; the top ten hold around 1.7%. The specimen sequenced was naive CD8+ T cells from PBMCs. Source of these receptors: a man aged 18 to 35 in good health. Some clones in this sample may be carry-over from other donors' samples. Both conserved end residues are part of each CDR3. The D gene is left open where the match is weak. Some rows mark clone size as missing; the rest say once, few, many or name a class of expanded clone.

clone_size	d_call	v_call	j_call	cdr3_nt	cdr3_aa
once	.	TRBV7-9	TRBJ1-4	TGTGCCAGCAGCTTTAGGGTCGAGTATAATGAAAAACTGTTTTTT	CASSFRVEYNEKLFF
.	.	TRBV6-1	TRBJ2-3	TGTGCCAGCAGTGTCTACCGGGACCAGTCCCTCGATACGCAGTATTTT	CASSVYRDQSLDTQYF
.	TRBD1	TRBV28	TRBJ1-2	TGTGCCAGCAGTTTTCGAGGACAGGGTGGCGACTATGGCTACACCTTC	CASSFRGQGGDYGYTF
.	TRBD2	TRBV5-1	TRBJ2-2	TGCGCCAGCGCTGCGGGACTAGCGATGAACACCGGGGAGCTGTTTTTT	CASAAGLAMNTGELFF
.	TRBD1	TRBV4-3	TRBJ2-1	TGCGCCAGCAGCCAAGGGACAGGTTCGTTGGGTAAGCAGTTCTTC	CASSQGTGSLGKQFF
.	.	TRBV6-1	TRBJ1-1	TGTGCCAGCAGACGAAACACTGAAGCTTTCTTT	CASRRNTEAFF
.	TRBD2	TRBV27	TRBJ2-7	TGTGCCAGCAGTTTAGTGGGGGGGGGCGAGCAGTACTTC	CASSLVGGGEQYF
.	.	TRBV18	TRBJ2-1	TGTGCCAGCTCACATACCCTGAGACGCTCCTATGACAATGAGCAGTTCTTC	CASSHTLRRSYDNEQFF
.	TRBD2	TRBV28	TRBJ2-5	TGTGCCAGCAGTTCCCGGCGGGGGTGGTCACCGGGGGAGACCCAGTACTTC	CASSSRRGWSPGETQYF
.	.	TRBV28	TRBJ2-5	TGTGCCAGCAGTCCCCTACAAGGCGAGAGGACCCAGTACTTC	CASSPLQGERTQYF
.	TRBD2	TRBV2	TRBJ2-1	TGTGCCAGCAGTGGACTAGCGGGTTGGGATGAGCAGTTCTTC	CASSGLAGWDEQFF
.	.	TRBV30	TRBJ2-7	TGTGCCTGGAGTGTCCCGGCCTTTTCCTACGAGCAGTACTTC	CAWSVPAFSYEQYF
.	.	TRBV6-5	TRBJ2-7	TGTGCCAGCAGTTACGTGGGGAGCTACGAGCAGTACTTC	CASSYVGSYEQYF
.	.	TRBV7-2	TRBJ1-3	.	CASSFSWGAGNTTYF
.	TRBD1	TRBV10-3	TRBJ2-1	TGTGCCATCAGTGGACCGACAGGGCGAGAAGGCGATCGGCAGTTCTTC	CAISGPTGREGDRQFF
.	TRBD2	TRBV11-2	TRBJ2-5	TGTGCCAGCAGCTTAGCATATTATCCGACTAGCGGATACCAAGAGACCCAGTACTTC	CASSLAYYPTSGYQETQYF
.	TRBD2	TRBV27	TRBJ2-1	TGTGCCAGCAGTACCCTACTAGCGGGAGGCAATGAGCAGTTCTTC	CASSTLLAGGNEQFF
few	.	TRBV13	TRBJ1-1	TGTGCCAGCAGCTTAGGGCCGGGGGCGCGGACTGAAGCTTTCTTT	CASSLGPGARTEAFF
.	.	TRBV25-1	TRBJ2-3	TGTGCCAGCGGGCCGGGGGTCACAGATACGCAGTATTTT	CASGPGVTDTQYF
.	.	TRBV7-8	TRBJ1-2	TGTGCCAGCACCCCATCTGCCGGCGGTACCTATGGCTACACCTTC	CASTPSAGGTYGYTF
once	.	TRBV5-1	TRBJ2-7	TGCGCCAGCAGCTTGTCTACAGCCTACGAGCAGTACTTC	CASSLSTAYEQYF
.	.	TRBV2	TRBJ2-7	TGTGCCAGCAGGTGGATGGGCGATCGCCCGAGCTCCTACGAGCAGTACTTC	CASRWMGDRPSSYEQYF
.	.	TRBV9	TRBJ1-2	TGTGCCAGCAACAAGGGGCAGGGGAGTTTCTATGGCTACACCTTC	CASNKGQGSFYGYTF
.	.	TRBV7-9	TRBJ2-7	TGTGCCAGCAGCGCGATGGGAGGCCCAGGCTACGAGCAGTACTTC	CASSAMGGPGYEQYF
.	TRBD1	TRBV7-3	TRBJ2-1	TGTGCCAGCAGCTTAAATCCCGGGACAGGACTTTTGGGCAATGAGCAGTTCTTC	CASSLNPGTGLLGNEQFF
.	.	TRBV18	TRBJ2-3	TGTGCCAGCTCACCACCGCAAGATACGCAGTATTTT	CASSPPQDTQYF
.	.	TRBV5-4	TRBJ2-3	TGTGCCAGCAGCTTGGTCTTCGGGTTCACAGATACGCAGTATTTT	CASSLVFGFTDTQYF
.	.	TRBV6-1	TRBJ1-2	TGTGCCAGCAGTGAACCCCTCCCGGGCTATGGCTACACCTTC	CASSEPLPGYGYTF
.	.	TRBV9	TRBJ2-4	TGTGCCAGCAGCCCTAGTCCCGTAGGGGTCGCCAAAAACATTCAGTACTTC	CASSPSPVGVAKNIQYF
.	.	TRBV9	TRBJ2-3	TGTGCCAGCAGCCCCCACCCCGGGACTAGCACAGATACGCAGTATTTT	CASSPHPGTSTDTQYF
.	TRBD2	TRBV4-1	TRBJ2-7	TGCGCCAGCAGCCGAGTAGCGGGAGCGAACTACGAGCAGTACTTC	CASSRVAGANYEQYF
once	TRBD1	TRBV5-1	TRBJ2-7	TGCGCCAGCAGCCCCGGGACAGGAAGAGGGTACGAGCAGTACTTC	CASSPGTGRGYEQYF
.	TRBD2	TRBV7-8	TRBJ2-7	TGTGCCAGCAGCTCGGGACTAGCGGGAAACCCGACCTACGAGCAGTACTTC	CASSSGLAGNPTYEQYF
.	.	TRBV28	TRBJ1-1	TGTGCCAGCATGCATGCGACACTGAACACTGAAGCTTTCTTT	CASMHATLNTEAFF
once	TRBD1	TRBV9	TRBJ2-7	TGTGCCAGCAGCAAGACAGGGGGCAACTACGAGCAGTACTTC	CASSKTGGNYEQYF
.	.	TRBV11-2	TRBJ2-2	TGTGCCAGCAGCTTAGTTTATTGGCAGGGCGGCGGGGAGCTGTTTTTT	CASSLVYWQGGGELFF
.	TRBD1	TRBV7-9	TRBJ1-2	TGTGCCAGCAGCTCACGGACAGGGGGCCCCAACTATGGCTACACCTTC	CASSSRTGGPNYGYTF
.	TRBD1	TRBV7-9	TRBJ2-7	TGTGCCAGCAGCGATAGGACAGGGGGCTACGAGCAGTACTTC	CASSDRTGGYEQYF
.	.	TRBV29-1	TRBJ2-2	TGCAGCGTTAGGGTCACCGGGGAGCTGTTTTTT	CSVRVTGELFF
.	.	TRBV16	TRBJ1-2	TGTGCCAGCAGCTTACAAGGGGTCCCAAGCCACACCTTC	CASSLQGVPSHTF
.	TRBD2	TRBV5-1	TRBJ2-1	TGCGCCAGCAGCTTTACGACTAGCCTCTACTCCTACAATGAGCAGTTCTTC	CASSFTTSLYSYNEQFF
.	.	TRBV27	TRBJ2-1	TGTGCCAGCACCCCGACAGGAAAGTACAATGAGCAGTTCTTC	CASTPTGKYNEQFF
.	.	TRBV9	TRBJ1-1	TGTGCCAGCAGCGTAAATATGGGTTATGCTTTCTTT	CASSVNMGYAFF
.	TRBD1	TRBV7-2	TRBJ2-4	TGTGCCAGCAGCTCGACAGGGACAAAAGTGGACATTCAGTACTTC	CASSSTGTKVDIQYF
.	.	TRBV5-4	TRBJ2-7	TGTGCCAGCAGCTTCGATGCGGTATACGAGCAGTACTTC	CASSFDAVYEQYF